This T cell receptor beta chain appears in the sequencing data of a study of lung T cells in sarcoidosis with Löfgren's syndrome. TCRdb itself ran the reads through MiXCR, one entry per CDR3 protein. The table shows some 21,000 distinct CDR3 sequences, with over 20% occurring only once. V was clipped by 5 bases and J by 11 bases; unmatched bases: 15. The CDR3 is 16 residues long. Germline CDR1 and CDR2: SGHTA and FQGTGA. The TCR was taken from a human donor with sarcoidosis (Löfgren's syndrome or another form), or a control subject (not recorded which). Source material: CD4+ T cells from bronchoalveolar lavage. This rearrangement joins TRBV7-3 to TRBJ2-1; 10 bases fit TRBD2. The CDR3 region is CASSPGGAGGPYKQFF. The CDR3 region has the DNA TGTGCCAGCAGCCCGGGGGGAGCGGGAGGGCCCTATAAGCAGTTCTTC.